This record looks at one T cell receptor beta chain sequence and its context. The antigen is undetermined. Just one base apart from a much larger clone, this may be a read error. The sample is drawn from a study of blood T cells in healthy people across ages. Then a second PCR, running roughly 7 to 11 cycles, was carried out with a sample-barcoded 5' primer and a J-beta primer mix. Every cDNA molecule bore a tag from a template-switch adaptor containing 12 random nucleotides. Paired-end reads containing CDR3 totaled no fewer than 3 million for each sample. TCRdb ran MiXCR on the 5' RACE reads and lists one entry per CDR3 protein. The table includes approximately 700,000 distinct CDR3 sequences, about 34% detected once. Study-wide points: Per million T cells, TCR beta diversity dropped roughly linearly as age increased. The lack of PBMC sorting stopped any conclusive naive versus antigen-experienced comparison.

Source material: blood. The sequence was collected from a woman of 80 years or more in good health.

DNA for the CDR3: TGTGTCAGCAGTAAACCGGGACTCCGACGGAATGAGCAGTTCTTC. Protein sequence: CVSSKPGLRRNEQFF. This rearrangement joins TRBV28 to TRBJ2-1; D may be TRBD2 (6 bases). The germline gives CDR1 MDHEN, CDR2 SYDVKM. The CDR3 is made up of 15 amino acids.